The 27 T cell receptor beta chains in this list originate from one sample, sequenced in a study of cytomegalovirus exposure and HLA in healthy donors. Assay used: immunoSEQ multiplex PCR; TCRdb lists only in-frame clones, some missing. The data contain around 300,000 clones, approximately 86% of them singletons. Input material: PBMCs. These receptors were obtained from a man aged 30-40 years in good health and CMV-seronegative.

This chain links TRBV4-3 with TRBJ2-7, with D possibly being TRBD1 (5 bases). Germline values: CDR1 LGHNA, CDR2 YSLEER. Between the trimmed V and J ends, which lost 4 bases and 6 bases, there was a span of 25 bases. The CDR3 covers 17 residues. The CDR3 here is CASSLATSTVIDSEQYF. CDR3 in DNA: TGCGCCAGCAGCCTCGCGACCTCGACAGTAATCGATTCCGAGCAGTACTTC.

This sequence joins TRBV6-1 and TRBJ1-1; 9 nucleotides match TRBD1. The junction had 3 bases not matched to a gene; V was cut back by 6 bases and J by 4 bases. Germline loops: CDR1 MNHNS, CDR2 SASEGT. The CDR3 is 13 residues long. The CDR3 reads CASRKQGATEAFF. The CDR3 nucleotides read TGTGCCAGCAGGAAACAGGGGGCCACTGAAGCTTTCTTT.

The chain employs TRBV5-3 and TRBJ1-5; no definite D call. TRBV5-3 is assigned to the ORF class and has an uncertain function. The CDR3 runs to 15 residues. V dropped 6 bases and J dropped 7 bases, with 20 bases sitting between them. The DNA for the CDR3 is TGTGCCAGAACCCCCCTTTCGGGGAATGCGCAGCCCCAGCATTTT. It yields the protein CARTPLSGNAQPQHF.

V usage is TRBV2 and J usage is TRBJ1-1; D perhaps matches TRBD1 (6 bases). V dropped 10 bases and J dropped 7 bases, with 16 bases sitting between them. CDR3 length: 12 residues. Germline CDR1 reads SNHLY; CDR2 reads FYNNEI. As DNA, the CDR3 is TGTGCCAACCGGGACAATAAATATGAAGCTTTCTTT. Encoded protein: CANRDNKYEAFF. Looking up the rest from reference TRBV2 and TRBJ1-1 gives the full variable domain: EPEVTQTPSHQVTQMGQEVILRCVPISNHLYFYWYRQILGQKVEFLVSFYNNEISEKSEIFDDQFSVERPDGSNFTLKIRSTKLEDSAMYFCANRDNKYEAFFGQGTRLTVV.

The chain uses TRBV27 and TRBJ2-7; no clear D gene. Germline assignment: CDR1 MNHEY and CDR2 SMNVEV (reference sequence). The V end was cut by 4 bases, the J end by 3 bases, with 7 bases between. The CDR3 has 12 residues. The chain's CDR3 is CASSSSLYEQYF. CDR3 bases: TGTGCCAGCAGTTCTTCTCTCTACGAGCAGTACTTC.

The J gene is TRBJ2-7, the V gene TRBV6-1; 8 positions match TRBD1. Unmatched junction bases numbered 8, after V lost 3 bases and J lost 1 base. The CDR3 spans 16 residues. CDR1 and CDR2 (germline): MNHNS, SASEGT. CDR3 DNA sequence: TGTGCCAGCAGTGAGATCGCCCAGGGGGCTTCCTACGAGCAGTACTTC. Translation gives CASSEIAQGASYEQYF.

J is TRBJ1-1 and V is TRBV6-5; 7 nucleotides line up with TRBD1. The ends lost 6 bases at V and 3 bases at J; junction bases unmatched: 4. CDR3 length: 13 amino acids. Germline V gene data show CDR1 as MNHEY and CDR2 as SVGAGI. The CDR3 DNA reads TGTGCCAGCAGAGACAGGGTAGACACTGAAGCTTTCTTT. This codes for CASRDRVDTEAFF.

J is TRBJ2-7 and V is TRBV2; 12 positions agree with TRBD2. The germline V gene has CDR1 SNHLY and CDR2 FYNNEI. There are 15 residues in the CDR3. V lost 6 bases, J lost 3 bases, and 6 bases stayed unmatched. Here the CDR3 DNA reads TGTGCCAGCAGCGATAGGACTAGCGGGGTCTACGAGCAGTACTTC. Amino acid sequence: CASSDRTSGVYEQYF.

The CDR3 region has the DNA TGTGCCAGCAGCCTGGGCCTCGGATCCGGGGAGCTGTTTTTT. Translation: CASSLGLGSGELFF. The chain links TRBV11-3 to TRBJ2-2; no definite D call. The CDR3 has 14 amino acids. In germline, CDR1 is SGHNT, CDR2 YENEEA. Trimming shortened V by 5 bases and J by 6 bases, and 13 bases separated the two germline ends.

The V and J genes are TRBV6-6 and TRBJ2-7, with 8 bases lining up with TRBD1. The germline V gene has CDR1 MNHNY and CDR2 SVGAGI (reference sequence). The CDR3 contains 13 residues. J lost 7 bases, V lost 5 bases, and 7 bases had no gene match. The chain's CDR3 is CASSPTGVGEQYF. The DNA for the CDR3 is TGTGCCAGCAGTCCGACAGGGGTCGGTGAGCAGTACTTC.

Details on this clone: Different DNA sequences within this sample yield the same CDR3. This rearrangement joins TRBV19 to TRBJ1-1; 9 bases map to TRBD1. The junction had 0 bases not matched to a gene; V was cut back by 6 bases and J by 1 base. This CDR3 has 13 amino acids. Germline V gives CDR1 LNHDA, CDR2 SQIVND (reference sequence). The CDR3 here is CASRDRGNTEAFF. CDR3 sequence (DNA): TGTGCCAGTAGGGACAGGGGGAACACTGAAGCTTTCTTT.

The count of this clone is one. The chain recombines TRBV6-7 with TRBJ2-7; no clear D gene. TRBV6-7 is recorded as an ORF, its role being uncertain. CDR3 length: 14 residues. V was pared by 7 bases and J by 4 bases, with 17 bases between. CDR3 residues: CASILKSITYEQYF. The CDR3 DNA is TGTGCCAGCATCCTCAAGAGTATAACTTACGAGCAGTACTTC.

Only a few counts were recorded for this clone. The chain carries TRBV7-8 and TRBJ2-5; D is unresolved. The CDR3 totals 11 residues. The V and J ends lost 4 bases and 5 bases respectively, with 5 bases between them. In germline, CDR1 is SGHVS, CDR2 FQNEAQ. The CDR3 protein is CASSSRETQYF. CDR3 sequence (DNA): TGTGCCAGCAGCTCCCGGGAGACCCAGTACTTC.

The rearrangement uses TRBV5-4 and TRBJ2-7; perhaps TRBD1 as D (6 bases). CDR3 length: 13 residues. Deletions cut 3 bases from V and 7 bases from J, with 14 bases between. Germline CDR1 SGHNT, CDR2 YYREEE (reference sequence). The CDR3 DNA sequence: TGTGCCAGCAGCTCGGCGACAGGTTCAGAGCAGTACTTC. Residues: CASSSATGSEQYF. Based on the CDR3 plus reference TRBV5-4 and TRBJ2-7, the full variable domain is ETGVTQSPTHLIKTRGQQVTLRCSSQSGHNTVSWYQQALGQGPQFIFQYYREEENGRGNFPPRFSGLQFPNYSSELNVNALELDDSALYLCASSSATGSEQYFGPGTRLTVT.

The V gene is TRBV6-5, the J gene TRBJ2-1, with 8 bases fitting TRBD2. The germline CDR1 and CDR2 sequences are MNHEY and SVGAGI. The CDR3 has 12 amino acids. Losses at the gene ends were 6 bases for V and 6 bases for J; bases not matched to a gene: 1. The CDR3 region is CASRTSGNEQFF. The CDR3 DNA reads as TGTGCCAGCAGAACTAGCGGCAATGAGCAGTTCTTC.

The genes are TRBV7-6 and TRBJ2-2; 7 nucleotides agree with TRBD2. Trimming took 4 bases from V and 7 from J; bases not matched to a gene: 6. The CDR3 is 14 residues long. Germline V CDR1 and CDR2: SGHVS, FNYEAQ. CDR3: CASSSQRGLGELFF. CDR3 sequence (DNA): TGTGCCAGCAGCTCCCAGCGGGGCCTCGGGGAGCTGTTTTTT.

The chain uses TRBV21-1 and TRBJ1-6; TRBD1, as called in the table, went unchecked against the DNA. TRBV21-1 is recorded as a pseudogene. The CDR3 contains 16 residues. DNA for the CDR3: TGTGCCAGCGAATCCCAAGAAGACAGTTTTAATTCACCCCTCCACTTT. This encodes CASESQEDSFNSPLHF.

The genes are TRBV6-1 and TRBJ2-7; D gene uncertain. The germline CDR1 and CDR2 sequences are MNHNS and SASEGT. The CDR3 runs to 13 residues. The germline V and J ends were trimmed by 3 bases and 1 base, with 7 bases remaining between them. CDR3 protein: CASSDAVSYEQYF. The CDR3 DNA reads TGTGCCAGCAGTGATGCGGTTTCCTACGAGCAGTACTTC.

This clone was observed a handful of times. V usage is TRBV6-5 and J usage is TRBJ2-2, with 8 bases matching TRBD1. Germline lookup yields CDR1 MNHEY and CDR2 SVGAGI. V was pared by 10 bases and J by 3 bases, with 7 bases of the junction left unmatched. CDR3 length: 14 residues. CDR3 protein: CAIKNRGDTGELFF. As DNA, the CDR3 is TGTGCCATCAAGAACAGGGGGGACACCGGGGAGCTGTTTTTT.

The chain joins TRBV18 to TRBJ2-7; 12 positions agree with TRBD1. Germline V gene lookup returns CDR1 KGHSH and CDR2 LQKENI. The CDR3 extends over 16 amino acids. J gave up 5 bases and V 6 bases, and 11 bases lay outside the gene matches. CDR3: CASSQAGGTGGNEQYF. The CDR3 region has the DNA TGTGCCAGCTCTCAAGCAGGGGGGACAGGGGGCAACGAGCAGTACTTC.

The chain carries TRBV7-9 and TRBJ1-2; TRBD1 matches at 7 bases. The germline V gene has CDR1 SEHNR and CDR2 FQNEAQ (reference sequence). J gave up 4 bases and V 4 bases, and 12 bases lay outside the gene matches. This CDR3 is 16 amino acids long. CDR3 loop: CASSSTDRDRTYGYTF. CDR3 sequence (DNA): TGTGCCAGCAGCTCAACAGACCGGGACAGAACCTATGGCTACACCTTC.

This clone was seen a handful of times. V usage is TRBV6-6 and J usage is TRBJ2-7; D might be TRBD1 (5 bases). There are 12 residues in the CDR3. Trimming removed 8 bases at V and 2 bases at J, with 10 bases between. The germline V gene encodes CDR1 MNHNY and CDR2 SVGAGI (reference sequence). CDR3 nucleotide sequence: TGTGCCAGCGGGGCGGAGACCTACGAGCAGTACTTC. Amino acid sequence: CASGAETYEQYF.

V gene TRBV10-1 combines with J gene TRBJ1-1; TRBD1 might be the D (6 bases). CDR1 is WNHNN, CDR2 SYGVQD, per germline (reference sequence). Trimming took 3 bases from V and 10 from J, leaving 15 bases between them. The CDR3 extends over 13 amino acids. In DNA, the CDR3 is TGCGCCAGCAGTGACCCGGACAGCCCGGCAGCTTTCTTT. It encodes CASSDPDSPAAFF.

The rearrangement joins TRBV19 to TRBJ1-4, with a weak D call TRBD1 (6 bases). V was trimmed by 7 bases and J by 5 bases, leaving 14 bases between them. Looked up from germline, CDR1 is LNHDA and CDR2 is SQIVND (reference sequence). The CDR3 runs 14 residues. Here the CDR3 DNA reads TGTGCCAGTACCCCAACAGGGAACAATGAAAAACTGTTTTTT. This translates into CASTPTGNNEKLFF.

The chain is built from TRBV14 and TRBJ2-3; D remains ambiguous. The CDR3 totals 13 residues. The germline V gene has CDR1 SGHDN and CDR2 FVKESK. The V and J ends lost 9 bases and 2 bases respectively, with 12 bases between them. CDR3 sequence reads: CASSRGFTDTQYF. CDR3 coding DNA: TGTGCCAGTTCTCGAGGTTTCACAGATACGCAGTATTTT. Full variable domain (remainder filled in from reference TRBV14 and TRBJ2-3): EAGVTQFPSHSVIEKGQTVTLRCDPISGHDNLYWYRRVMGKEIKFLLHFVKESKQDESGMPNNRFLAERTGGTYSTLKVQPAELEDSGVYFCASSRGFTDTQYFGPGTRLTVL.

This rearrangement joins TRBV6-1 to TRBJ1-2, with 8 nucleotides matching TRBD1. The germline CDR1 and CDR2 sequences are MNHNS and SASEGT. This CDR3 has 17 residues. With 3 bases clipped from V and 0 bases from J, the junction kept 9 bases outside the gene matches. The CDR3 DNA follows: TGTGCCAGCAGTGAGGTGGGACAGGCCCTAGCTAACTATGGCTACACCTTC. Its protein product is CASSEVGQALANYGYTF.

The chain couples TRBV7-2 to TRBJ2-5, with 8 bases fitting TRBD2. J lost 3 bases, V lost 3 bases, and 9 bases had no gene match. Germline loops: CDR1 SGHTA, CDR2 FQGNSA. This CDR3 region has 16 residues. The CDR3 region is CASSLLAGGGKETQYF. The CDR3 DNA reads TGTGCCAGCAGCTTGCTTGCGGGGGGTGGAAAAGAGACCCAGTACTTC.